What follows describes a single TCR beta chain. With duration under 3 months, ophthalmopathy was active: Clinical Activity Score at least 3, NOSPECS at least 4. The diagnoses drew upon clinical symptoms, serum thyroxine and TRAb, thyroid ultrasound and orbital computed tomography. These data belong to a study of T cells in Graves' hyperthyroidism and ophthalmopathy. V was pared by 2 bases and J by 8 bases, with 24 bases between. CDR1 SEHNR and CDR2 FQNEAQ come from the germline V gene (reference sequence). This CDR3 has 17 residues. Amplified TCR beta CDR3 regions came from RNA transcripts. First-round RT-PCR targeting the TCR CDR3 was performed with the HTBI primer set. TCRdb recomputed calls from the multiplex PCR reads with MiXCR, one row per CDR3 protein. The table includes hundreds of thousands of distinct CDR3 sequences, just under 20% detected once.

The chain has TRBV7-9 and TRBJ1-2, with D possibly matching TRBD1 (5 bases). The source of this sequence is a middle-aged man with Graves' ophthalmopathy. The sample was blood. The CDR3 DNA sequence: TGTGCCAGCAGCTTATCTTTATCTGGGTCCAGGGTGAAAGGCTACACCTTC. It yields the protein CASSLSLSGSRVKGYTF.